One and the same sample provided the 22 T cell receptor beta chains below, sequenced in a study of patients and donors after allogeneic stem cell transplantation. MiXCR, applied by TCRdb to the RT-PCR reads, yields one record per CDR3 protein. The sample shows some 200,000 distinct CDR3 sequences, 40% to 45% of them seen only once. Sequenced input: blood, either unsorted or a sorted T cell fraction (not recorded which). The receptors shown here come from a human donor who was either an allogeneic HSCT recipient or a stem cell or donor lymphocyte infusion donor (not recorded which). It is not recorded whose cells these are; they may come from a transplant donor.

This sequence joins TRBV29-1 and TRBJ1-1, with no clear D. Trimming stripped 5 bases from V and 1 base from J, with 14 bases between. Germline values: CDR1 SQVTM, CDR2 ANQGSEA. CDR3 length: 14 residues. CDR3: CSVTPGAGNTEAFF. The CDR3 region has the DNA TGCAGCGTTACCCCGGGCGCCGGGAACACTGAAGCTTTCTTT.

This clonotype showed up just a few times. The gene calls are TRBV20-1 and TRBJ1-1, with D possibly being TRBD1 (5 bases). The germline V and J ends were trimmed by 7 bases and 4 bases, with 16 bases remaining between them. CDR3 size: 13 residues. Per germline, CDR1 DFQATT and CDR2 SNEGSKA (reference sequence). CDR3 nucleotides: TGCAGTGGTCACGGGGGGTTGGGCACTGAAGCTTTCTTT. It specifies CSGHGGLGTEAFF.

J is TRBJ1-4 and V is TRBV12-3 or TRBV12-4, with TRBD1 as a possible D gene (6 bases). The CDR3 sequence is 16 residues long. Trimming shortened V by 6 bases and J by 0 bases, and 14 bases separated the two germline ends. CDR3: CASSLLGQPTNEKLFF. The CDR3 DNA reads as TGTGCCAGCAGCCTTCTCGGACAGCCAACTAATGAAAAACTGTTTTTT.

CDR3 region: CASSFGTVNEKLFF. The CDR3 DNA follows: TGTGCCAGCAGCTTTGGGACGGTGAATGAAAAACTGTTTTTT. This chain joins TRBV5-6 and TRBJ1-4; tentatively, D is TRBD1 (5 bases). Germline V gives CDR1 SGHDT, CDR2 YYEEEE. The CDR3 length is 14 residues. V was clipped by 2 bases and J by 5 bases, with 10 bases between them.

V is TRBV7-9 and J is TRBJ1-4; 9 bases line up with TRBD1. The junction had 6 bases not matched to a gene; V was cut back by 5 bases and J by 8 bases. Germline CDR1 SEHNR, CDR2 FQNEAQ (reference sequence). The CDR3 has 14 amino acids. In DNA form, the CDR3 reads TGTGCCAGCAGCAAAACAGGGGGCCGGGAAAAACTGTTTTTT. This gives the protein CASSKTGGREKLFF.

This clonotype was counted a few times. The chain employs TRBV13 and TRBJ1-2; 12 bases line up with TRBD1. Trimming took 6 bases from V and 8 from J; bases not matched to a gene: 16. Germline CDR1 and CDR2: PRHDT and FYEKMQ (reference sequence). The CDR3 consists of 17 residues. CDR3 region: CASSHSLRDRGLRGYTF. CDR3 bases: TGTGCCAGCAGTCACAGCCTCCGGGACAGGGGGCTTCGGGGCTACACCTTC.

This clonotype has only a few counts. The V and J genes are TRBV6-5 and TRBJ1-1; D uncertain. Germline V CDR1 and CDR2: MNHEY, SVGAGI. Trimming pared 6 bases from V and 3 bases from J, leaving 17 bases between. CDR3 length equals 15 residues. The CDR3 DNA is TGTGCCAGCAGGCGACCCCTTATGGGTGACACTGAAGCTTTCTTT. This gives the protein CASRRPLMGDTEAFF.

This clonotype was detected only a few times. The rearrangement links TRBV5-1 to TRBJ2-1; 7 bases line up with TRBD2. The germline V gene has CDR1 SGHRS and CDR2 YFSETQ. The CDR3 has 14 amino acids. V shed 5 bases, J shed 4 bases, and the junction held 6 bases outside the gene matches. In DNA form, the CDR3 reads TGCGCCAGCAGGGTCAGCGGGAATTACAATGAGCAGTTCTTC. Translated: CASRVSGNYNEQFF. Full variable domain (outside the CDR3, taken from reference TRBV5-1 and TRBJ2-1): KAGVTQTPRYLIKTRGQQVTLSCSPISGHRSVSWYQQTPGQGLQFLFEYFSETQRNKGNFPGRFSGRQFSNSRSEMNVSTLELGDSALYLCASRVSGNYNEQFFGPGTRLTVL.

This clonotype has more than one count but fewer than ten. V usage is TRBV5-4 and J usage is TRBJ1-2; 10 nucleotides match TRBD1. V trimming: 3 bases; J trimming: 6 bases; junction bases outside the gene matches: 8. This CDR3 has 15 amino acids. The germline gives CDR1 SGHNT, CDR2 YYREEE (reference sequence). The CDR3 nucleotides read TGTGCCAGCAGCTCGGGGGGACAGGGGAAAAATGGCTACACCTTC. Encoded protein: CASSSGGQGKNGYTF.

DNA of the CDR3: TGTGCCAGCAGTCAGACAGGACAGCCCTATGGCTACACCTTC. Amino acids: CASSQTGQPYGYTF. This rearrangement joins TRBV6-5 to TRBJ1-2; tentatively, D is TRBD1 (6 bases). CDR1 MNHEY and CDR2 SVGAGI come from the germline V gene. V lost 5 bases, J lost 4 bases, and 14 bases lay in between. CDR3 size: 14 residues.

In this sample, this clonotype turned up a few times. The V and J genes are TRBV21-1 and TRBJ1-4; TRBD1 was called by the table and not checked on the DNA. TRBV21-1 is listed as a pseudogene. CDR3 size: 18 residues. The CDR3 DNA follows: TGTGCCAGCAGCAAAGCCACCAGGTCCCTTCTATGTAATGAAAAACTGTTTTTT. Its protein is CASSKATRSLLCNEKLFF.

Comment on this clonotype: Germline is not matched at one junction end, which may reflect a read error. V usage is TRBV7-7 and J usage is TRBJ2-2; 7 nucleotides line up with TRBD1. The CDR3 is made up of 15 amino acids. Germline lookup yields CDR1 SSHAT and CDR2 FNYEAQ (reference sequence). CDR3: CASSLDRASTGELFF. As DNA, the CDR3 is TGTGCTAGCAGCTTAGACAGGGCGAGCACCGGGGAGCTGTTTTTT.

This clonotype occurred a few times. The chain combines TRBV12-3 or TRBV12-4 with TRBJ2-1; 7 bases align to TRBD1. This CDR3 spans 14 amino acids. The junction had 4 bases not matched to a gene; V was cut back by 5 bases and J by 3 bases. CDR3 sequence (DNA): TGTGCCAGCAGTCCCCGGGACAGCTACAATGAGCAGTTCTTC. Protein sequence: CASSPRDSYNEQFF.

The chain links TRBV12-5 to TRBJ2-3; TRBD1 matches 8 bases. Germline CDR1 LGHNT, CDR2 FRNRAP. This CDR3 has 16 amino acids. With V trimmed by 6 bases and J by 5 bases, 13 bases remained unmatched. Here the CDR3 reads CASGIGQGLRQDTQYF. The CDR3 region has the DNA TGTGCTAGTGGCATCGGACAGGGCCTACGACAAGATACGCAGTATTTT.

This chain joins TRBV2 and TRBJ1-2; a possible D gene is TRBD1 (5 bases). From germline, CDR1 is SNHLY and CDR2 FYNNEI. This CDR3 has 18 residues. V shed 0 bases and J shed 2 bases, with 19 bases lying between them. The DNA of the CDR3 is TGTGCCAGCAGTGAAGCGCACGGGGCAGCCCCCCAGAACTATGGCTACACCTTC. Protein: CASSEAHGAAPQNYGYTF.

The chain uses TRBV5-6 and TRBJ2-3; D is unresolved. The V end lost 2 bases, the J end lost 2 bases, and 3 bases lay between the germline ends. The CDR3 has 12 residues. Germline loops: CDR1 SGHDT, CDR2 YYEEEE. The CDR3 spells CASSFITDTQYF. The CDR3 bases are TGTGCCAGCAGCTTTATCACAGATACGCAGTATTTT.

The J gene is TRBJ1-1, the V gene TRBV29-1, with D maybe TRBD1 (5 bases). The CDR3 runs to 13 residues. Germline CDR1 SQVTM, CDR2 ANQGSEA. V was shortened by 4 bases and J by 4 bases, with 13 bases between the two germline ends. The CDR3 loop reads CSVVAGRSTEAFF. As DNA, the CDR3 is TGCAGCGTTGTGGCAGGGAGGTCCACTGAAGCTTTCTTT.

The CDR3 region is CASSPDREQGYTF. Here the CDR3 DNA reads TGTGCCAGCAGTCCCGACAGGGAACAAGGCTACACCTTC. The V call is TRBV28, the J call TRBJ1-2, with 7 bases lining up with TRBD1. With 5 bases clipped from V and 8 bases from J, the junction kept 8 bases outside the gene matches. The CDR3 extends over 13 amino acids. Germline loops: CDR1 MDHEN, CDR2 SYDVKM.

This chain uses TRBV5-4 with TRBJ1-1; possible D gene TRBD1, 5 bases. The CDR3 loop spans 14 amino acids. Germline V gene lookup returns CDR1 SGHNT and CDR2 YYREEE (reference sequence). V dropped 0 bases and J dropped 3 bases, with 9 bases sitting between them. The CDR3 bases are TGTGCCAGCAGCTTGGGGACCAGGGACACTGAAGCTTTCTTT. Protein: CASSLGTRDTEAFF.

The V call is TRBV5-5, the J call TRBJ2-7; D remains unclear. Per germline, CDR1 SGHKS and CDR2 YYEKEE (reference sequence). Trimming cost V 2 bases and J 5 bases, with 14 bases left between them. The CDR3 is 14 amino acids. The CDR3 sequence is CASSLGPVSDEQYF. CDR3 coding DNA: TGTGCCAGCAGCTTAGGGCCGGTGAGCGACGAGCAGTACTTC.

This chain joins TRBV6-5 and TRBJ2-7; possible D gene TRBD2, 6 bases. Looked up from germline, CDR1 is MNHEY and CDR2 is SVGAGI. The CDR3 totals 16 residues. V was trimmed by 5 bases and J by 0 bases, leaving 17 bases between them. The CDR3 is CASSVRRDSPSYEQYF. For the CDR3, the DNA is TGTGCCAGCAGTGTCCGGCGGGACTCGCCCTCCTACGAGCAGTACTTC.

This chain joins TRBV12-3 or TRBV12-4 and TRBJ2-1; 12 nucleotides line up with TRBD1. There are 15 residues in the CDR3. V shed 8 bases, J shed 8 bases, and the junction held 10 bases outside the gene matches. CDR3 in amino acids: CASGSRDRGLDEQFF. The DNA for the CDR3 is TGTGCCAGCGGTTCCCGGGACAGGGGGCTCGATGAGCAGTTCTTC.